Detailed here is one T cell receptor beta chain. The target antigen is unknown. Trimming cost V 10 bases and J 1 base, with 7 bases left between them. CDR3 size: 11 residues. Germline V lookup: CDR1 KGHSH, CDR2 LQKENI. This record comes from a study of CD4 T cells in relation to SARS-CoV-2 and coronaviruses. Study-wide findings and caveats: Monoreactive clones expanded significantly more to SARS-CoV-2 than crossreactive clones did.

The assay was immunoSEQ multiplex PCR, and TCRdb's table has in-frame clones only and misses some. Of 37,000 or so clones listed, less than 85% were seen once; the top ten hold more than 3.5%. The chain employs TRBV18 and TRBJ2-5; D is ambiguous. Material for sequencing was naive CD4+ T cells from PBMCs, cultured in vitro. Subset defined: naive CD4+ T cells isolated by negative enrichment. This receptor was obtained from an adult with COVID-19. The CDR3: CATSGQETQYF. CDR3 DNA: TGTGCCACCTCCGGCCAAGAGACCCAGTACTTC.